These 21 T cell receptor beta chains share one sample of origin, sequenced in a study of technical replicates of blood from four donors (dated by TCRdb to about 2017). Preparation of the library involved the immunoSEQ multiplex PCR assay. The table was pulled from immuneACCESS by TCRdb, which kept in-frame rearrangements only. Such tables lose some clones; where checked, under half of the loss comes from unresolved V genes, and the rest has no known cause. The sample table lists some 80,000 clones, approximately 96% of them with a count of one. Approximately 0.2% of the sample rests with the top ten. The sample was T cells isolated from PBMCs. The receptors originated from a human donor in good health.

This chain uses TRBV27 with TRBJ2-7; a weak D match, TRBD1 (5 bases). V was pared by 5 bases and J by 3 bases, with 11 bases between. The V gene's germline CDR1 is MNHEY and CDR2 SMNVEV (reference sequence). CDR3 length equals 13 residues. CDR3 sequence: CASSEDRLYEQYF. CDR3 nucleotide sequence: TGTGCCAGCAGTGAAGACAGACTCTACGAGCAGTACTTC.

The gene calls are TRBV10-3 and TRBJ2-3; 13 bases fit TRBD2. The trim removed 3 bases at V and 4 bases at J, leaving 7 bases unmatched. In germline, CDR1 is ENHRY, CDR2 SYGVKD. This CDR3 region has 17 residues. CDR3 in amino acids: CAISEGLAGVKSDTQYF. CDR3 nucleotides: TGTGCCATCAGTGAAGGACTAGCGGGAGTTAAATCAGATACGCAGTATTTT.

The chain carries TRBV6-1 and TRBJ2-7, with 11 bases identical to TRBD2. There are 15 residues in the CDR3. Germline CDR1 is MNHNS and CDR2 is SASEGT. Trimming cost V 5 bases and J 5 bases; bases outside gene matches: 8. For the CDR3, the DNA is TGTGCCAGCAGTTCCGGGACTAGCGGCACCCACGAGCAGTACTTC. This gives the protein CASSSGTSGTHEQYF.

The chain joins TRBV9 to TRBJ1-4; D uncertain. V shed 4 bases and J shed 3 bases, with 13 bases lying between them. The CDR3 sequence is 15 residues long. Germline CDR1 reads SGDLS; CDR2 reads YYNGEE. As DNA, the CDR3 is TGTGCCAGCAGCCCAACCGCGGGGTCTAATGAAAAACTGTTTTTT. Its translation: CASSPTAGSNEKLFF. The variable domain in full, completed from reference TRBV9 and TRBJ1-4, reads DSGVTQTPKHLITATGQRVTLRCSPRSGDLSVYWYQQSLDQGLQFLIQYYNGEERAKGNILERFSAQQFPDLHSELNLSSLELGDSALYFCASSPTAGSNEKLFFGSGTQLSVL.

This clone appeared a few times. The chain combines TRBV11-2 with TRBJ2-7, with D possibly TRBD1 on 6 matching bases. Germline CDR1 and CDR2: SGHAT and FQNNGV. The CDR3 extends over 14 amino acids. V lost 3 bases and J lost 2, with 11 bases in between. This CDR3 reads CASSFNRAPYEQYF. CDR3 bases: TGTGCCAGCAGCTTTAACAGGGCGCCCTACGAGCAGTACTTC. Variable domain in full (rest from reference TRBV11-2 and TRBJ2-7): EAGVAQSPRYKIIEKRQSVAFWCNPISGHATLYWYQQILGQGPKLLIQFQNNGVVDDSQLPKDRFSAERLKGVDSTLKIQPAKLEDSAVYLCASSFNRAPYEQYFGPGTRLTVT.

A word on this clone: Other DNA sequences of this sample code for an identical CDR3. The genes are TRBV5-1 and TRBJ2-5; D remains ambiguous. Germline CDR1 is SGHRS and CDR2 is YFSETQ. The CDR3 contains 12 residues. V was shortened by 4 bases and J by 0 bases, with 4 bases between the two germline ends. The DNA for the CDR3 is TGCGCCAGCAGCCCGGACCAAGAGACCCAGTACTTC. This translates into CASSPDQETQYF.

V usage is TRBV29-1 and J usage is TRBJ2-1; D might be TRBD2 (5 bases). This CDR3 region has 13 residues. The ends were cut back, 0 bases at V and 8 bases at J, with 11 bases in the middle. Germline V gene data show CDR1 as SQVTM and CDR2 as ANQGSEA. This CDR3 reads CSVEDAGRDEQFF. CDR3 nucleotides: TGCAGCGTTGAAGACGCTGGGCGGGATGAGCAGTTCTTC.

The chain carries TRBV2 and TRBJ2-2, with 7 bases lining up with TRBD1. The length of the CDR3 is 12 residues. Germline CDR1 and CDR2: SNHLY and FYNNEI. Trimming cost V 5 bases and J 8 bases; bases outside gene matches: 2. CDR3 DNA sequence: TGTGCCAGCAGTCAACAGGGGGGGGAGCTGTTTTTT. Protein product: CASSQQGGELFF.

The chain carries TRBV7-8 and TRBJ1-5, with 8 bases fitting TRBD1. Germline CDR1 reads SGHVS; CDR2 reads FQNEAQ. With V trimmed by 5 bases and J by 6 bases, 9 bases remained unmatched. The CDR3 consists of 15 residues. The CDR3 nucleotides read TGTGCCAGCAGCCGGGACAGGTCCCCATTTCAGCCCCAGCATTTT. Protein: CASSRDRSPFQPQHF.

J is TRBJ1-3 and V is TRBV28, with D perhaps TRBD1 (5 bases). The CDR3 length is 17 residues. Trimming removed 1 base at V and 5 bases at J, with 18 bases between. Germline CDR1 is MDHEN and CDR2 is SYDVKM. CDR3 nucleotide sequence: TGTGCCAGCAGTTTATCGGCGGGGATAGGGGAGAGAAACACCATATATTTT. Translation: CASSLSAGIGERNTIYF.

The chain is built from TRBV6-6 and TRBJ2-7; 10 bases are shared with TRBD1. The CDR3 is 15 residues long. Germline V gene lookup returns CDR1 MNHNY and CDR2 SVGAGI (reference sequence). The V segment lost 4 bases and the J segment 7 bases; nucleotides outside the gene matches: 10. CDR3 loop: CASSSSATGGREQYF. CDR3 nucleotide sequence: TGTGCCAGCAGTTCGTCCGCGACAGGGGGCAGAGAGCAGTACTTC.

This clone was observed once. This chain uses TRBV28 with TRBJ2-7; D might be TRBD1 (6 bases). The CDR3 is 13 amino acids. The V and J ends lost 5 bases and 2 bases respectively, with 10 bases between them. Germline V gives CDR1 MDHEN, CDR2 SYDVKM. The CDR3 coding sequence is TGTGCCAGCAGTGAGGGACAAGCCTACGAGCAGTACTTC. Translated, it gives CASSEGQAYEQYF.

The chain uses TRBV14 and TRBJ2-5; the D gene is possibly TRBD1 (5 bases). CDR3 length: 16 amino acids. Germline V gives CDR1 SGHDN, CDR2 FVKESK. V was clipped by 0 bases and J by 4 bases, with 15 bases between them. The CDR3 here is CASSQDLLGVRETQYF. CDR3 DNA: TGTGCCAGCAGCCAAGATCTCTTAGGGGTACGAGAGACCCAGTACTTC.

This chain uses TRBV20-1 with TRBJ2-1, with D uncertain. V lost 4 bases to trimming and J lost 5 bases, with 3 bases between them. The length of the CDR3 is 10 residues. Germline assignment: CDR1 DFQATT and CDR2 SNEGSKA (reference sequence). CDR3 in DNA: TGCAGTGCTATTAACAATGAGCAGTTCTTC. This translates into CSAINNEQFF.

This rearrangement joins TRBV4-2 to TRBJ2-3; D is ambiguous. The CDR3 covers 15 residues. The germline V gene encodes CDR1 LGHNA and CDR2 YNFKEQ. Deletions cut 5 bases from V and 2 bases from J, with 14 bases between. CDR3 nucleotide sequence: TGTGCCAGCAGCTCCTCCTCAGGATCCACAGATACGCAGTATTTT. Its translation: CASSSSSGSTDTQYF.

This clone turned up a few times. The chain is built from TRBV28 and TRBJ1-3, with 7 bases fitting TRBD1. The V and J ends lost 7 bases and 4 bases, in that order; junction bases with no gene match: 4. The germline V gene has CDR1 MDHEN and CDR2 SYDVKM. CDR3 length: 13 residues. The DNA for the CDR3 is TGTGCCAGCAAAGGGGGCTTCGGAAACACCATATATTTT. Protein: CASKGGFGNTIYF.

CDR3 sequence: CALEQGPNTGELFF. CDR3 DNA sequence: TGTGCCCTTGAGCAGGGCCCGAACACCGGGGAGCTGTTTTTT. The chain is built from TRBV30 and TRBJ2-2; possibly TRBD1 for D (5 bases). Germline values: CDR1 GTSNPN, CDR2 SVGIG (reference sequence). This CDR3 has 14 amino acids. V was trimmed by 8 bases and J by 0 bases, leaving 13 bases between them. Full variable domain (rest looked up from reference TRBV30 and TRBJ2-2): SQTIHQWPATLVQPVGSPLSLECTVEGTSNPNLYWYRQAAGRGLQLLFYSVGIGQISSEVPQNLSASRPQDRQFILSSKKLLLSDSGFYLCALEQGPNTGELFFGEGSRLTVL.

The V and J genes are TRBV29-1 and TRBJ2-7; 7 bases map to TRBD1. Germline lookup yields CDR1 SQVTM and CDR2 ANQGSEA. CDR3 length equals 15 residues. J gave up 2 bases and V 6 bases, and 13 bases lay outside the gene matches. The CDR3 reads CSVASPGQWAYEQYF. The CDR3 coding sequence is TGCAGCGTAGCATCTCCGGGACAGTGGGCCTACGAGCAGTACTTC.

The count of this clone is one. V and J are TRBV28 and TRBJ2-1, with TRBD2 as a possible D gene (6 bases). The germline CDR1 and CDR2 sequences are MDHEN and SYDVKM. The CDR3 runs to 18 residues. The V and J ends lost 1 base and 7 bases respectively, with 23 bases between them. Here the CDR3 reads CASSLSPPGLLIRNEQFF. Here the CDR3 DNA reads TGTGCCAGCAGTTTATCCCCCCCGGGACTTCTAATTAGGAATGAGCAGTTCTTC.

J is TRBJ2-3 and V is TRBV28; D may be TRBD1 (5 bases). Germline loops: CDR1 MDHEN, CDR2 SYDVKM. The ends were cut back, 5 bases at V and 2 bases at J, with 11 bases in the middle. This CDR3 contains 14 residues. CDR3 protein: CASSQDIATDTQYF. CDR3 bases: TGTGCCAGCAGTCAGGACATTGCCACAGATACGCAGTATTTT.

The genes are TRBV30 and TRBJ2-1, with D perhaps matching TRBD1 (6 bases). Trimming left V 5 bases short and J 4 bases short, with 12 bases between. Germline V lookup: CDR1 GTSNPN, CDR2 SVGIG (reference sequence). The CDR3 length is 13 residues. This CDR3 is CAWEHGTYNEQFF. The CDR3 bases are TGTGCCTGGGAGCACGGGACATACAATGAGCAGTTCTTC.